These T cell receptor beta chains were read from a single sample in a study of CD8+ T cells in alopecia areata. Here immunoSEQ multiplex PCR was the method, and the copy in TCRdb shows in-frame clones only, minus some. The sample has approximately 220,000 clones, 35% to 45% seen once. Sequenced here: CD4+ T cells sorted from blood, sampled around week 30, from a patient treated with tofacitinib. Receptor source: a human donor with alopecia areata. CDR3s include the opening cysteine and the closing phenylalanine or tryptophan.

CDR3 protein	V gene	J gene
CASKVGANYGYTF	TRBV6-5	TRBJ1-2
CASSISTGGSPNEKLFF	TRBV2	TRBJ1-4
CASSSELDNEQYF	TRBV9	TRBJ2-7
CASSSSGTGATEAFF	TRBV19	TRBJ1-1
CASAGTERARTEAFF	TRBV2	TRBJ1-1
CAWSPSASLGYGYTF	TRBV30	TRBJ1-2
CSVAGRDDHYQPQHF	TRBV29-1	TRBJ1-5
CASSFGTAESITF	TRBV25-1	TRBJ1-2
CAWRTALNTEAFF	TRBV30	TRBJ1-1
CATSKGTLRSNTEAFF	TRBV15	TRBJ1-1
CASSATSGSLDEQYF	TRBV9	TRBJ2-7
CSVGPTGGGSYEQYF	TRBV29-1	TRBJ2-7
CASSRTGGPMNTEAFF	TRBV27	TRBJ1-1
CASSRGTRRTGELFF	TRBV7-3	TRBJ2-2
CASRGLDRVNSPLHF	TRBV27	TRBJ1-6
CASSSGANTGELFF	TRBV6-6	TRBJ2-2
CASSVTSSYEQYF	TRBV2	TRBJ2-7
CASGRLANTGELFF	TRBV6-1	TRBJ2-2
CASSPGDGRLWGIGYTF	TRBV4-1	TRBJ1-2
CASSHARSYEQYF	TRBV23-1	TRBJ2-7
CASSLQGNLNYEQYF	TRBV7-9	TRBJ2-7
CASSLNGQPQHF	TRBV7-9	TRBJ1-5
CASSSGTGEKLFF	TRBV6-1	TRBJ1-4
CSVEGQYNTEAFF	TRBV29-1	TRBJ1-1
CASTGSVMNTEAFF	TRBV6-1	TRBJ1-1
CASSPGQGSQPQHF	TRBV7-9	TRBJ1-5
CASSLAGTGAEAFF	TRBV5-1	TRBJ1-1